One sample yielded the 28 T cell receptor delta chains listed below, sequenced in a study of γδ T cells in repeated Plasmodium falciparum infection (dated by TCRdb to the early 2020s). Libraries were made using multiplex PCR. The sample was run on an Illumina MiSeq. TCRdb reanalyzed the public reads with the CATT caller, and identical DNA sequences were merged afterwards. The table for this sample lists more than 70,000 delta-chain clones; 0.75% to 1% of them were counted only once. The leading ten clones occupy approximately 10% of the sample. Vgamma9/Vdelta2+ and Vdelta2-negative gammadelta T cell populations were flow-sorted from peripheral blood mononuclear cells for bulk TCR repertoire analysis. The specimen sequenced was gamma-delta T cells from blood. These receptors were taken from a pool of human donors (malaria-infected and uninfected, not separated).

In the case of this clone: TCRdb's entry gives the protein of a much larger clone, which mismatches this DNA's translation at residue 5, likely from a read error; the protein reported here is translated from the DNA. V and J are TRDV1 and TRDJ1; D uncertain. TCRdb leaves out the J gene; it was filled in here by matching the DNA to germline. The CDR3 runs to 19 residues. CDR1 is TSWWSYY, CDR2 QGS, per germline. Trimming took 4 bases from V and 0 from J, leaving 24 bases between them. The CDR3 protein is CALGGNKFRCSPYTDKLIF. CDR3 DNA sequence: TGTGCTCTTGGGGGCAATAAATTTCGCTGTTCCCCGTACACCGATAAACTCATCTTT.

With regard to this clone: The TCRdb protein, from a much larger clone, departs from this DNA's translation at residue 5, likely by read error; the protein shown derives from the DNA. The chain has TRDV1 and TRDJ1; 11 bases agree with TRDD3. In germline, CDR1 is TSWWSYY, CDR2 QGS. The V segment lost 4 bases and the J segment 1 base; nucleotides outside the gene matches: 35. The CDR3 spans 26 residues. In DNA form, the CDR3 reads TGTGCTCTTGGGGGACTGGTCCCAATCCTTCCCTTACTGGGGGATAATGAGGGTGCGGGCACCGATAAACTCATCTTT. Amino acid sequence: CALGGLVPILPLLGDNEGAGTDKLIF.

With respect to this clone: TCRdb's entry gives the protein of a much larger clone, which mismatches this DNA's translation at residue 7, likely from a read error; the protein reported here is translated from the DNA. The chain joins TRDV1 to TRDJ1; 12 bases match TRDD3. Germline loops: CDR1 TSWWSYY, CDR2 QGS. J lost 1 base, V lost 1 base, and 28 bases had no gene match. CDR3 length equals 25 residues. CDR3: CALGEPFDLREPWGIRTGCTDKLIF. The CDR3 DNA sequence: TGTGCTCTTGGGGAACCTTTTGACCTTCGAGAACCCTGGGGGATACGCACGGGTTGCACCGATAAACTCATCTTT.

Comment on this clone: This probably arose from a read error, given a far larger clone one base away. Other nucleotide sequences in the sample specify the same CDR3. The rearrangement joins TRDV2 to TRDJ1, with 7 bases identical to TRDD3. TCRdb offers no J gene call, so here the DNA was matched to germline to obtain one. CDR3 length: 19 residues. Trimming took 3 bases from V and 0 from J; bases not matched to a gene: 18. Per the germline V gene, CDR1 is GEAIGNYY and CDR2 is EKD. CDR3 in amino acids: CACDHRRGGTSFHTDKLIF. Here the CDR3 DNA reads TGTGCCTGTGACCACCGCCGTGGGGGAACCTCGTTTCACACCGATAAACTCATCTTT.

Points on this clone: The amino acid sequence in TCRdb belongs to a much larger clone and departs from this DNA's translation at residue 11, likely a sequencing read error; the sequence shown is translated from the DNA. The V gene is TRDV1, but the J gene lacks a call; the listed D gene, TRDD3, was not tested against the DNA. The CDR3 consists of 21 residues. The germline V gene has CDR1 TSWWSYY and CDR2 QGS. The CDR3 sequence is CALGERSRGLSSGGYTDKLIF. In nucleotides, the CDR3 is TGTGCTCTTGGGGAACGGTCTCGAGGGCTATCTTCTGGGGGATACACCGATAAGCTCATCTTT.

Worth noting for this clone: This is likely an artifact of a read error, given a far larger clone one base away. This rearrangement joins TRDV1 to TRDJ1, with TRDD3 matching 9 bases. The J gene, not given by TCRdb, was assigned here from a germline match of the nucleotide sequence. The ends lost 0 bases at V and 2 bases at J; junction bases unmatched: 19. This CDR3 region has 21 residues. CDR1 and CDR2 from the germline V gene are TSWWSYY and QGS. The CDR3: CALGELASYFTGGEITDKLIF. CDR3 DNA sequence: TGTGCTCTTGGGGAACTAGCGTCCTACTTTACTGGGGGAGAGATTACCGATAAACTCATCTTT.

In this sample, this clone turned up a few times. The translation of this DNA and the TCRdb protein of a much larger clone differ at residue 8, probably owing to a read error; the protein shown here is translated from the DNA. The chain uses TRDV1 and TRDJ1, with 10 bases lining up with TRDD3. TCRdb offers no J gene call, so here the DNA was matched to germline to obtain one. CDR1 and CDR2 from the germline V gene are TSWWSYY and QGS. CDR3 size: 21 residues. Trimming took 2 bases from V and 0 from J; bases not matched to a gene: 18. This CDR3 is CALGEWNGGIRRPPYTDKLIF. The CDR3 DNA sequence: TGTGCTCTTGGGGAATGGAACGGGGGGATACGTCGGCCACCGTACACCGATAAACTCATCTTT.

In the case of this clone: Only one base separates this from a far larger clonotype, so it likely reflects a read error. Other DNA sequences in this specimen translate into the identical CDR3. The rearrangement joins TRDV1 to TRDJ1; D is possibly TRDD2 (6 bases). Trimming took 3 bases from V and 0 from J, leaving 23 bases between them. There are 19 residues in the CDR3. Germline CDR1 reads TSWWSYY; CDR2 reads QGS. CDR3 nucleotide sequence: TGTGCTCTTGGGGAGCCCTGCCCTTCCCGCCCCTTGTACACCGATAAACTCATCTTT. Its protein product is CALGEPCPSRPLYTDKLIF.

As for this clone: Given a far larger clone just one base away, this is likely a sequencing read error. Other DNA sequences from this sample encode an identical CDR3 as well. The chain carries TRDV1 and TRDJ2, with TRDD3 matching 11 bases. Because TCRdb records no J gene, it was assigned here through a match of the DNA to germline. The junction had 26 bases not matched to a gene; V was cut back by 2 bases and J by 0 bases. Germline V gene data show CDR1 as TSWWSYY and CDR2 as QGS. CDR3 size: 25 residues. In nucleotides, the CDR3 is TGTGCTCTTGGGGAAGATCCTACGCTCGTACTGGGGGATATCTCACGTGGGGCTTTGACAGCACAACTCTTCTTT. It is translated as CALGEDPTLVLGDISRGALTAQLFF.

Worth noting for this clone: The translation of this DNA and the TCRdb protein of a much larger clone differ at residue 8, probably owing to a read error; the protein shown here is translated from the DNA. V usage is TRDV2 and J usage is TRDJ1; D ambiguous. TCRdb gives no J gene; it was assigned here by matching the DNA to germline. The V end was cut by 2 bases, the J end by 1 base, with 16 bases between. The CDR3 sequence is 16 residues long. Germline values: CDR1 GEAIGNYY, CDR2 EKD. Here the CDR3 DNA reads TGTGCCTGTGACAATCTAGGGTGCCTTTCCACCGATAAACTCATCTTT. This gives the protein CACDNLGCLSTDKLIF.

A note on this clone: A far larger clone is just one base off, so this is likely a read error. This CDR3 is also generated by other DNA sequences in the sample. This chain links TRDV1 with TRDJ1; 12 nucleotides agree with TRDD3. The CDR3 is 23 amino acids. Germline values: CDR1 TSWWSYY, CDR2 QGS. V gave up 3 bases and J gave up 6 bases; unmatched junction bases: 29. The CDR3, as DNA: TGTGCTCTTGGGGAGCTTGGCAAATTATCCCTCAAAGTACTGGGGGATACTTACTATAAACTCATCTTT. Translating gives CALGELGKLSLKVLGDTYYKLIF.

Only a few counts were recorded for this clone. The mismatch at residue 9 between this DNA's translation and the TCRdb protein of a much larger clone likely reflects a read error; the protein shown is translated from the DNA. The CDR3 loop reads CALGELKGQSVDKLIF. The CDR3 nucleotides are TGTGCTCTTGGGGAACTAAAAGGACAAAGCGTCGATAAACTCATCTTT. The rearrangement links TRDV1 to TRDJ1, with D uncertain. Germline lookup yields CDR1 TSWWSYY and CDR2 QGS. Trimming cost V 0 bases and J 4 bases, with 15 bases left between them. This CDR3 contains 16 residues.

Remarks on this clone: TCRdb records a much larger clone's protein for this DNA, with a difference at residue 13 that likely arises from a read error; the protein given is the translation of the DNA. The chain employs TRDV1 and TRDJ1; 11 bases match TRDD3. The CDR3 has 19 residues. Germline trimming cut 1 base from V and 0 bases from J; bases unmatched to any gene: 10. CDR1 and CDR2 (germline): TSWWSYY, QGS. The CDR3 bases are TGTGCTCTTGGGGAACGGTTAGTACTGGGGGATAGGCACACCGATAAACTCATCTTT. Translated, it gives CALGERLVLGDRHTDKLIF.

About this clone itself: The translation of this DNA and the TCRdb protein of a much larger clone differ at residue 14, probably owing to a read error; the protein shown here is translated from the DNA. In nucleotides, the CDR3 is TGTGCCTGTGACACCGGGGGCTGGGGATACCCTTCGTACGCCGATAAACTCATCTTT. Protein: CACDTGGWGYPSYADKLIF. The chain joins TRDV2 to TRDJ1; 8 positions match TRDD3. The J gene, not given by TCRdb, was assigned here from a germline match of the nucleotide sequence. In germline, CDR1 is GEAIGNYY, CDR2 EKD. After removal of 0 bases from V and 3 bases from J, the junction contained 17 bases not matched to a gene. The CDR3 runs to 19 residues.

In this sample, this clone turned up a few times. The protein recorded in TCRdb matches a much larger clone and deviates from this DNA's translation at residue 5, suggesting a read error; the protein here is obtained by translating the DNA. The chain has TRDV1 and TRDJ1; 9 bases line up with TRDD3. TCRdb leaves out the J gene; it was filled in here by matching the DNA to germline. V was clipped by 5 bases and J by 0 bases; unmatched bases: 37. The CDR3 is 26 residues long. CDR1 is TSWWSYY and CDR2 is QGS in the germline V gene. The CDR3 DNA is TGTGCTCTTGGGAAACGTTCCAAACCTTACCTCTGGGCGGTAAGGGGGGATACCAAATACACCGATAAACTCATCTTT. Encoded protein: CALGKRSKPYLWAVRGDTKYTDKLIF.

Of note for this clone: This sequence may be a read error, since a much larger clone differs from it by one base. The chain has TRDV1 and TRDJ1, with D unresolved. The CDR3 loop spans 13 amino acids. With 4 bases removed from V and 10 bases from J, the gap between germline ends came to 16 bases. CDR1 and CDR2 (germline): TSWWSYY, QGS. CDR3 DNA sequence: TGTGCTCTTGGGGGTCTCCCCCTTGGCGGACTCATCTTT. Encoded protein: CALGGLPLGGLIF.

In regard to this clone: TCRdb's protein for this DNA is that of a much larger clone and differs from the translation at residue 11, likely a read error; the protein shown is the DNA translation. This chain joins TRDV1 and TRDJ1; D might be TRDD3 (6 bases). Here the J gene was assigned by germline matching of the DNA, as TCRdb has none. V shed 3 bases and J shed 4 bases, with 30 bases lying between them. Germline values: CDR1 TSWWSYY, CDR2 QGS. The CDR3 length is 20 residues. CDR3 coding DNA: TGTGCTCTTGGGGAGCGAACTAGGTGGGGGGTCCCCCGTGAACGCGATAAACTCATCTTT. Protein product: CALGERTRWGVPRERDKLIF.

There are a few counts of this clone. With only one base between it and a far larger clone, this is likely a read error. Other DNA sequences of this sample code for an identical CDR3. The chain links TRDV1 to TRDJ1, with TRDD3 matching over 8 bases. Matching the DNA to germline supplied the J gene, which TCRdb does not give. This CDR3 is built from 21 residues. The J segment lost 5 bases and the V segment lost 2 bases, leaving 25 bases of the junction unmatched. Germline V gene lookup returns CDR1 TSWWSYY and CDR2 QGS. The CDR3, as DNA: TGTGCTCTTGGGGAAGGATCTAGATTCCCCTATTTACTGGGGGCCATTGATAAACTCATCTTT. Amino acids: CALGEGSRFPYLLGAIDKLIF.

Worth noting for this clone: The protein given by TCRdb reflects a much larger clone and differs at residue 15 from this DNA's translation, likely from a read error; the protein shown is the DNA's translation. This rearrangement joins TRDV2 to TRDJ1, with 8 bases matching TRDD3. Since TCRdb gives no J gene, matching the DNA to germline was used here to assign it. CDR1 is GEAIGNYY and CDR2 is EKD in the germline V gene. This CDR3 has 19 amino acids. As DNA, the CDR3 is TGTGCCTGTGACACCGACTACTGGGGGGCCGGGCCTTACACCGGTAAACTCATCTTT. This gives the protein CACDTDYWGAGPYTGKLIF.

Points on this clone: With a far larger clone one base away, a read error is the likely cause. Other DNA sequences within the sample encode an identical CDR3. The rearrangement uses TRDV2 and TRDJ1; TRDD3 matches at 12 bases. TCRdb is silent on the J gene; assignment here came from matching the DNA to germline. The CDR3 extends over 18 amino acids. The germline CDR1 and CDR2 sequences are GEAIGNYY and EKD. CDR3 DNA: TGCGCCTGTGACACCGTCTGGGGGATACGCGAGGCGACCGATAAACTCATCTTT. Residues: CACDTVWGIREATDKLIF.

As to this clone: A read error likely explains why the TCRdb protein, taken from a much larger clone, differs from this DNA's translation at residue 12; the protein shown is translated from the DNA. This chain links TRDV1 with TRDJ1, with 10 bases aligning to TRDD3. No J gene is reported in TCRdb; it was inferred here by comparing the DNA with germline. The ends lost 2 bases at V and 4 bases at J; junction bases unmatched: 25. CDR1 and CDR2 (germline): TSWWSYY, QGS. The CDR3 totals 22 residues. The CDR3 sequence is CALGEFLRGSVRGDTRGDKLIF. The CDR3 DNA follows: TGTGCTCTTGGGGAATTTCTACGGGGATCTGTACGGGGGGATACGCGTGGCGATAAACTCATCTTT.

Details on this clone: The protein in TCRdb stems from a much larger clone and differs at residue 10 from this DNA's translation, likely a read error; here the protein is translated from the DNA. The V gene is TRDV1, the J gene TRDJ1; D is perhaps TRDD3 (6 bases). TCRdb offers no J gene call, so here the DNA was matched to germline to obtain one. The CDR3 runs 18 residues. The germline gives CDR1 TSWWSYY, CDR2 QGS. V lost 4 bases, J lost 0 bases, and 21 bases lay in between. The CDR3 nucleotides are TGTGCTCTTGGGGCACTTCGCCGGGGATGGGTCCACACCGATAAACTCATCTTT. Protein: CALGALRRGWVHTDKLIF.

Turning to this clone: The protein that TCRdb holds for this DNA derives from a much larger clone and differs from the translated DNA at residue 18, which likely indicates a read error; the protein shown here is translated from the DNA. V is TRDV1 and J is TRDJ1; 12 bases agree with TRDD3. The J gene, left out of TCRdb, was set here by checking the DNA against germline. CDR3 length: 23 residues. J was trimmed by 3 bases and V by 6 bases; bases with no gene match: 29. Germline values: CDR1 TSWWSYY, CDR2 QGS. CDR3: CALGSFLRRSWGIRPRYADKLIF. CDR3 DNA: TGTGCTCTTGGTTCCTTCCTACGTAGGAGCTGGGGGATACGCCCTCGGTACGCCGATAAACTCATCTTT.

This clone was observed a few times. A read error is likely here: a far larger clone is one base away. Within the sample, other DNA sequences also encode this same CDR3. This sequence joins TRDV2 and TRDJ1, with 7 bases lining up with TRDD2. Because TCRdb records no J gene, it was assigned here through a match of the DNA to germline. The length of the CDR3 is 21 residues. The germline CDR1 and CDR2 sequences are GEAIGNYY and EKD. CDR3 residues: CACDTVSYAEGRPSYTDKLIF. The DNA for the CDR3 is TGTGCCTGTGACACAGTTTCCTACGCTGAAGGGCGGCCCTCATACACTGATAAACTCATCTTT.

This clone was picked up a small number of times. TCRdb pairs this DNA with a much larger clone's protein that differs at residue 9, likely a read error; the protein shown was translated from the DNA. V gene TRDV2 combines with J gene TRDJ1, with TRDD2 as a possible D gene (6 bases). The J gene, absent from TCRdb, was called here by matching the DNA to germline. This CDR3 is built from 16 residues. Trimming stripped 2 bases from V and 4 bases from J, with 19 bases between. Germline V gene sequence: CDR1 GEAIGNYY, CDR2 EKD. The DNA of the CDR3 is TGTGCCTGTGACAGCCTCCTACTGGAGGGGTACGATAAACTCATCTTT. Translation gives CACDSLLLEGYDKLIF.

Concerning this clone itself: A far larger clone is only one base removed, so a read error is likely. The same CDR3 is also encoded by other DNA sequences in this sample. The chain uses TRDV1 and TRDJ1; D perhaps matches TRDD3 (5 bases). The J gene, absent from TCRdb, was called here by matching the DNA to germline. CDR1 is TSWWSYY, CDR2 QGS, per germline. This CDR3 is built from 14 residues. The CDR3 is CALIPPPDTGKLIF. The CDR3 coding sequence is TGTGCTCTGATCCCTCCCCCCGATACCGGTAAACTCATCTTT.

This clone was detected only a few times. The protein recorded in TCRdb matches a much larger clone and deviates from this DNA's translation at residue 17, suggesting a read error; the protein here is obtained by translating the DNA. The V call is TRDV2, the J call TRDJ2; 8 bases are a match to TRDD3. The CDR3 length is 20 residues. Germline V gene data show CDR1 as GEAIGNYY and CDR2 as EKD. CDR3 loop: CACDTVGTVGDGSGTAKLFF. CDR3 coding DNA: TGTGCCTGTGACACCGTCGGCACGGTGGGGGATGGGAGTGGGACAGCAAAACTCTTCTTT.

In this sample, this clone turned up many times. TCRdb pairs this DNA with a much larger clone's protein that differs at residue 20, likely a read error; the protein shown was translated from the DNA. This chain joins TRDV1 and TRDJ1, with 8 bases identical to TRDD3. Germline CDR1 is TSWWSYY and CDR2 is QGS. The CDR3 is 22 amino acids. The CDR3 spells CALGEPPPGPSPSWGTGGKPIF. CDR3 coding DNA: TGTGCTCTTGGGGAACCACCCCCCGGCCCGTCCCCAAGCTGGGGGACAGGTGGTAAACCCATCTTT.